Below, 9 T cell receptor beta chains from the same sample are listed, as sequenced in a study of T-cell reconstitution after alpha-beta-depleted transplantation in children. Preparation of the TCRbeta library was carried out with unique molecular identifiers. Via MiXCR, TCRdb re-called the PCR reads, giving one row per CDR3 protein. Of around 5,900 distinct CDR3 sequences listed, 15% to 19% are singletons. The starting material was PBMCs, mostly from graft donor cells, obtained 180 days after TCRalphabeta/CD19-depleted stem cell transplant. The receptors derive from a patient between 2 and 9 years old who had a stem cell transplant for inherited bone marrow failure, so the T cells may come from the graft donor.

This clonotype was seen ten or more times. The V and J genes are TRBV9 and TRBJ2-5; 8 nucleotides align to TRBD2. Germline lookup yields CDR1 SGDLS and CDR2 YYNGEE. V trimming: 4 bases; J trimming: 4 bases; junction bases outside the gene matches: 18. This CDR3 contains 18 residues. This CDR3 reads CASSPRPGTGGPSETQYF. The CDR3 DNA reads TGTGCCAGCAGCCCTCGCCCTGGGACGGGGGGGCCATCAGAGACCCAGTACTTC.

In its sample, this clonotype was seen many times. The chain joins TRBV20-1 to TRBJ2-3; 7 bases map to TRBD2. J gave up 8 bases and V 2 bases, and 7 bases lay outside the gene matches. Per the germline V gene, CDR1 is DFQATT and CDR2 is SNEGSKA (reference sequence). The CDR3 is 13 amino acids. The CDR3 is CSARREARGTQYF. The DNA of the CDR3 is TGCAGTGCTAGACGGGAGGCGAGGGGTACGCAGTATTTT.

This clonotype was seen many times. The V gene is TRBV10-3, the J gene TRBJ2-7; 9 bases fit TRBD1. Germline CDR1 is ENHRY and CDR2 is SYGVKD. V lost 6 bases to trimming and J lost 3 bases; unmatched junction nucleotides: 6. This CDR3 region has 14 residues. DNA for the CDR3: TGTGCCATCAGCCAACAGGGGGCGGGCTACGAGCAGTACTTC. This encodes CAISQQGAGYEQYF.

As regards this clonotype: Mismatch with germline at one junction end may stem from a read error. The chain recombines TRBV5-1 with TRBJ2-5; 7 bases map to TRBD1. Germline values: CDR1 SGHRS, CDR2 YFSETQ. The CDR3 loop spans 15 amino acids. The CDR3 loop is CASSSRRCRGFGSSF. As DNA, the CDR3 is TGCGCCAGCAGCAGCCGACGATGCAGGGGGTTTGGCTCGTCCTTC.

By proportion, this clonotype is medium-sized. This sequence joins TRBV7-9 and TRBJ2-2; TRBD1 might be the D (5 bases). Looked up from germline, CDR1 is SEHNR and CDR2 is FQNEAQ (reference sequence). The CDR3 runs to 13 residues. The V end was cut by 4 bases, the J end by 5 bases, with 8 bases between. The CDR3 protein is CASSSQVTGELFF. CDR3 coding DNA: TGTGCCAGCAGCTCACAGGTGACCGGGGAGCTGTTTTTT.

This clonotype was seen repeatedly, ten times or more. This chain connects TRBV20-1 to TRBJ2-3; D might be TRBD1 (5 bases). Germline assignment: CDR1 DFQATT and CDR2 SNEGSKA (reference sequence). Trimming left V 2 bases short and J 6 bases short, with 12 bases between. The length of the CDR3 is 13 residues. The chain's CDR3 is CSARWNQGDTQYF. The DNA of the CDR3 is TGCAGTGCTAGATGGAACCAGGGCGATACGCAGTATTTT.

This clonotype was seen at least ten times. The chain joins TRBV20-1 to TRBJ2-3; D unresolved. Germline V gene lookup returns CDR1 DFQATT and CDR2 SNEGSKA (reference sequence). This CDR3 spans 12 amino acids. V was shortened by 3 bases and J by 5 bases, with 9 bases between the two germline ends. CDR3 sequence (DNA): TGCAGTGCTAGTACTATCGGAGATACGCAGTATTTT. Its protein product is CSASTIGDTQYF.

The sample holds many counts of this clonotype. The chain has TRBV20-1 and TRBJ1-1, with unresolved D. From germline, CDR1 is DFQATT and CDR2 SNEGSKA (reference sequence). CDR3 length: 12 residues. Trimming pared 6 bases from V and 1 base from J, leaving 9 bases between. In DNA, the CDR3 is TGCAGTGCCCCCCGAGCGAACACTGAAGCTTTCTTT. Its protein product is CSAPRANTEAFF.

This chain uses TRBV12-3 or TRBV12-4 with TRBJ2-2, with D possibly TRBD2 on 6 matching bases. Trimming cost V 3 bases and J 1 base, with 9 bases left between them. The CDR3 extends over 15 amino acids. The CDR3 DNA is TGTGCCAGCAGTTTCGCGGGGAGGAACACCGGGGAGCTGTTTTTT. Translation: CASSFAGRNTGELFF.